A single sample gave rise to the 23 T cell receptor beta chains below, sequenced in a study of T cell responses to AZD1222 COVID-19 vaccine. The assay was immunoSEQ multiplex PCR, and TCRdb's table has in-frame clones only and misses some. The table includes tens of thousands of clones, under 95% detected once. The sample in question was peripheral blood, obtained 28 days after the second AZD1222 dose. Receptor source: an adult who received the AZD1222 COVID-19 vaccine.

This clone showed up just once. This chain links TRBV9 with TRBJ2-1; TRBD2 matches 7 bases. This CDR3 has 15 amino acids. Trimming at V came to 4 bases and at J to 0 bases, leaving 4 bases not matched to a gene. Germline V lookup: CDR1 SGDLS, CDR2 YYNGEE. The DNA of the CDR3 is TGTGCCAGCAGCTCACTAGCGAGCTCCTACAATGAGCAGTTCTTC. It codes for CASSSLASSYNEQFF.

This clone was found once. The chain carries TRBV30 and TRBJ1-2; D not resolved. V lost 2 bases and J 8 bases, leaving 9 bases between the germline ends. The CDR3 is made up of 11 amino acids. Germline CDR1 reads GTSNPN; CDR2 reads SVGIG (reference sequence). The CDR3 nucleotides read TGTGCCTGGAGTAAGGGTGGCGGCTACACCTTC. Translated, it gives CAWSKGGGYTF.

The CDR3 region is CASSPYSNQPQHF. DNA for the CDR3: TGTGCCAGCAGTCCCTATAGCAATCAGCCCCAGCATTTT. The chain combines TRBV25-1 with TRBJ1-5; no clear D. The CDR3 extends over 13 amino acids. Germline CDR1 MGHDK, CDR2 SYGVNS. Trimming shortened V by 5 bases and J by 0 bases, and 5 bases separated the two germline ends. Combining the CDR3 with reference TRBV25-1 and TRBJ1-5 gives the whole variable domain EADIYQTPRYLVIGTGKKITLECSQTMGHDKMYWYQQDPGMELHLIHYSYGVNSTEKGDLSSESTVSRIRTEHFPLTLESARPSHTSQYLCASSPYSNQPQHFGDGTRLSIL.

V and J are TRBV6-5 and TRBJ2-4; 11 bases are a match to TRBD2. Trimming took 5 bases from V and 8 from J; bases not matched to a gene: 8. The CDR3 spans 15 residues. The V gene's germline CDR1 is MNHEY and CDR2 SVGAGI. Here the CDR3 DNA reads TGTGCCAGCAGTAGGACTAGCGGGCCGGTAGACATTCAGTACTTC. Translating it yields CASSRTSGPVDIQYF.

This chain joins TRBV5-5 and TRBJ2-7; no definite D call. The CDR3 loop spans 14 amino acids. From germline, CDR1 is SGHKS and CDR2 YYEKEE (reference sequence). Trimming removed 4 bases from V and 2 bases from J, with 13 bases in between. The CDR3 DNA is TGTGCCAGCAGCGGAACCGGGCCCACCTACGAGCAGTACTTC. It yields the protein CASSGTGPTYEQYF. The complete variable domain, with remaining parts taken from reference TRBV5-5 and TRBJ2-7, reads DAGVTQSPTHLIKTRGQQVTLRCSPISGHKSVSWYQQVLGQGPQFIFQYYEKEERGRGNFPDRFSARQFPNYSSELNVNALLLGDSALYLCASSGTGPTYEQYFGPGTRLTVT.

V gene TRBV7-9 combines with J gene TRBJ2-3; D is unclear. Germline CDR1 is SEHNR and CDR2 is FQNEAQ (reference sequence). This CDR3 contains 15 residues. Trimming removed 1 base at V and 4 bases at J, with 12 bases between. The chain's CDR3 is CASSLVHLGADTQYF. In DNA form, the CDR3 reads TGTGCCAGCAGCTTAGTTCACTTAGGCGCAGATACGCAGTATTTT.

V gene TRBV28 combines with J gene TRBJ2-5; 7 bases are shared with TRBD2. The ends lost 7 bases at V and 6 bases at J; junction bases unmatched: 8. This CDR3 has 13 amino acids. Germline CDR1 MDHEN, CDR2 SYDVKM. For the CDR3, the DNA is TGTGCCAGCACCCTCGGGGGGAGGAAGACCCAGTACTTC. Encoded protein: CASTLGGRKTQYF.

The chain uses TRBV7-9 and TRBJ2-3, with 8 bases matching TRBD2. The germline CDR1 and CDR2 sequences are SEHNR and FQNEAQ (reference sequence). This CDR3 has 17 amino acids. The V segment lost 4 bases and the J segment 3 bases; nucleotides outside the gene matches: 12. This CDR3 is CASSSSLTAGETDTQYF. CDR3 DNA sequence: TGTGCCAGCAGCTCATCCTTGACAGCGGGAGAAACAGATACGCAGTATTTT.

The chain combines TRBV4-2 with TRBJ1-2, with no clear D. Germline values: CDR1 LGHNA, CDR2 YNFKEQ. V dropped 0 bases and J dropped 3 bases, with 8 bases sitting between them. The CDR3 contains 14 residues. The CDR3 DNA reads as TGTGCCAGCAGCCAAGACTTGAGGGACTATGGCTACACCTTC. Amino acids: CASSQDLRDYGYTF.

This rearrangement joins TRBV11-2 to TRBJ2-7, with TRBD2 identical over 9 bases. CDR3 length: 15 amino acids. Trimming removed 3 bases from V and 2 bases from J; junction bases left unmatched: 5. The germline CDR1 and CDR2 sequences are SGHAT and FQNNGV. Here the CDR3 DNA reads TGTGCCAGCAGCTTCTGGACTAGCGCGACCTACGAGCAGTACTTC. It translates to CASSFWTSATYEQYF.

This rearrangement joins TRBV18 to TRBJ1-3, with 8 bases matching TRBD1. The germline V gene has CDR1 KGHSH and CDR2 LQKENI. The CDR3 runs 16 residues. J gave up 2 bases and V 4 bases, and 7 bases lay outside the gene matches. CDR3 amino acids: CASSQEWTGTGNTIYF. The CDR3 coding sequence is TGTGCCAGCTCACAAGAATGGACAGGGACTGGAAACACCATATATTTT.

The V call is TRBV14, the J call TRBJ1-1, with a weak D call TRBD1 (6 bases). The CDR3 has 19 amino acids. V lost 1 base and J lost 3, with 24 bases in between. CDR1 and CDR2 from the germline V gene are SGHDN and FVKESK. This CDR3 reads CASSQVGPPTDRVDTEAFF. CDR3 sequence (DNA): TGTGCCAGCAGCCAAGTCGGCCCCCCTACGGACAGAGTCGACACTGAAGCTTTCTTT.

V and J are TRBV12-3 or TRBV12-4 and TRBJ1-4; no clear D gene. V was clipped by 8 bases and J by 4 bases, with 11 bases between them. The CDR3 is 13 amino acids. CDR3 coding DNA: TGTGCCAGCCGGATGAACTTTAATGAAAAACTGTTTTTT. Translation: CASRMNFNEKLFF.

The CDR3 DNA follows: TGTGCCAGCAGCGACGCCGGGACTTCGCAGTATTTT. Protein sequence: CASSDAGTSQYF. V usage is TRBV11-2 and J usage is TRBJ2-3; possibly TRBD2 for D (6 bases). V was trimmed by 5 bases and J by 10 bases, leaving 13 bases between them. This CDR3 region has 12 residues. The germline CDR1 and CDR2 sequences are SGHAT and FQNNGV.

The chain combines TRBV27 with TRBJ2-1; tentatively, D is TRBD1 or TRBD2 (6 bases each). The CDR3 has 18 amino acids. Trimming shortened V by 0 bases and J by 4 bases, and 19 bases separated the two germline ends. Per the germline V gene, CDR1 is MNHEY and CDR2 is SMNVEV (reference sequence). CDR3 sequence: CASSLSQRGLTIYNEQFF. The CDR3, as DNA: TGTGCCAGCAGTTTATCGCAACGGGGGCTAACCATTTACAATGAGCAGTTCTTC.

In DNA, the CDR3 is TGTGCCAGTAGTATAGTGCACAGGAGCTATGGCTACACCTTC. Translating gives CASSIVHRSYGYTF. The gene calls are TRBV19 and TRBJ1-2; D possibly corresponds to TRBD1 (5 bases). This CDR3 spans 14 amino acids. Germline CDR1 and CDR2: LNHDA and SQIVND (reference sequence). V lost 1 base and J lost 4, with 10 bases in between.

This chain joins TRBV20-1 and TRBJ1-1; TRBD1 is a possible D gene (6 bases). Germline CDR1 reads DFQATT; CDR2 reads SNEGSKA (reference sequence). Trimming stripped 6 bases from V and 10 bases from J, with 15 bases between. This CDR3 region has 11 residues. CDR3 protein: CSAPGRDTAFF. The CDR3 coding sequence is TGCAGTGCACCCGGACGGGACACAGCTTTCTTT.

V is TRBV27 and J is TRBJ1-2, with TRBD1 matching over 7 bases. V shed 6 bases and J 3 bases; nucleotides not matched to a gene: 4. CDR3 size: 13 residues. Germline CDR1 and CDR2: MNHEY and SMNVEV (reference sequence). The CDR3 loop is CASRRQGYYGYTF. CDR3 in DNA: TGTGCCAGCAGGCGACAGGGCTACTATGGCTACACCTTC.

CDR3 protein: CASSYSPSGLYEQYF. The CDR3 DNA sequence: TGTGCCAGCAGTTACTCGCCTTCCGGTCTCTACGAGCAGTACTTC. The chain employs TRBV6-5 and TRBJ2-7; D not certain. Germline V gene lookup returns CDR1 MNHEY and CDR2 SVGAGI. V was shortened by 0 bases and J by 3 bases, with 12 bases between the two germline ends. The CDR3 consists of 15 residues.

The chain employs TRBV19 and TRBJ2-4, with D possibly being TRBD1 or TRBD2 (7 bases each). The CDR3 runs to 14 residues. Per the germline V gene, CDR1 is LNHDA and CDR2 is SQIVND (reference sequence). V was clipped by 7 bases and J by 1 base, with 11 bases between them. The CDR3 loop reads CASIQGGAKNIQYF. The CDR3 DNA is TGTGCCAGTATTCAGGGGGGGGCCAAAAACATTCAGTACTTC. Together with reference TRBV19 and TRBJ2-4, the CDR3 gives the full variable domain: DGGITQSPKYLFRKEGQNVTLSCEQNLNHDAMYWYRQDPGQGLRLIYYSQIVNDFQKGDIAEGYSVSREKKESFPLTVTSAQKNPTAFYLCASIQGGAKNIQYFGAGTRLSVL.

The rearrangement links TRBV20-1 to TRBJ1-3; perhaps TRBD1 as D (5 bases). V dropped 6 bases and J dropped 4 bases, with 7 bases sitting between them. The CDR3 contains 11 residues. Germline loops: CDR1 DFQATT, CDR2 SNEGSKA (reference sequence). CDR3 in amino acids: CSAGGGNTIYF. CDR3 DNA sequence: TGCAGTGCCGGGGGGGGAAACACCATATATTTT.

The V and J genes are TRBV6-6 and TRBJ2-7; TRBD2 is a possible D gene (6 bases). Germline values: CDR1 MNHNY, CDR2 SVGAGI (reference sequence). Trimming shortened V by 4 bases and J by 3 bases, and 13 bases separated the two germline ends. The CDR3 is 14 residues long. The CDR3 nucleotides read TGTGCCAGCAGTTTTGCGGGGAACCTCTACGAGCAGTACTTC. It specifies CASSFAGNLYEQYF.

This clone was counted once. The rearrangement links TRBV25-1 to TRBJ2-3; no reliable D call. The CDR3 length is 18 residues. V was pared by 1 base and J by 2 bases, with 19 bases between. Germline CDR1 is MGHDK and CDR2 is SYGVNS. Here the CDR3 DNA reads TGTGCCAGCAGTGAATTTGTGGCTCGAGATTACCCCACAGATACGCAGTATTTT. This codes for CASSEFVARDYPTDTQYF.